This TCR beta chain was captured by sequencing in a study of T-cell reconstitution after alpha-beta-depleted transplantation in children. The germline V gene has CDR1 MNHNS and CDR2 SASEGT. The CDR3 spans 13 residues. Trimming removed 5 bases at V and 8 bases at J, with 12 bases between. Preparation of the TCRbeta library involved a method that used unique molecular identifiers. Via MiXCR, TCRdb re-called the PCR reads, giving one row per CDR3 protein. Of 640,000 or so distinct CDR3 sequences in the sample, around 17% were seen once. This clonotype was found many times. The gene calls are TRBV6-1 and TRBJ1-4; perhaps TRBD1 as D (5 bases). Material: PBMCs from the stem cell graft donor, obtained from the stem cell graft. This TCR came from a human donor who donated a stem cell graft to a child with acute myeloid leukemia. CDR3 DNA sequence: TGTGCCAGCAGTCGGGACCTCGGGGAAAAACTGTTTTTT. It encodes CASSRDLGEKLFF.